These 13 T cell receptor beta chains share one sample of origin, sequenced in a study of radiation and T cells in renal cell carcinoma. The protocol was immunoSEQ multiplex PCR, while the TCRdb copy is restricted to in-frame clones and leaves out a portion. The data show 160,000 or so clones, with approximately 88% seen just once and under 15% held by the top ten. The sample's time point: blood 2 weeks post-SBRT. Treatment given: 15 Gy SBRT to primary tumor, nephrectomy 4 weeks later. This material consisted of blood, taken from a patient whose treatment included radiotherapy and nephrectomy. Receptors were obtained from a woman aged 45-65 years with renal cell carcinoma.

The genes are TRBV7-9 and TRBJ1-1; the D gene is possibly TRBD1 (5 bases). CDR1 is SEHNR, CDR2 FQNEAQ, per germline (reference sequence). The CDR3 loop spans 11 amino acids. Trimming took 8 bases from V and 7 from J, leaving 11 bases between them. DNA for the CDR3: TGTGCCAGCGATTCGGGGGGTGAAGCTTTCTTT. This codes for CASDSGGEAFF. Filled out from reference TRBV7-9 and TRBJ1-1, the complete variable domain reads DTGVSQNPRHKITKRGQNVTFRCDPISEHNRLYWYRQTLGQGPEFLTYFQNEAQLEKSRLLSDRFSAERPKGSFSTLEIQRTEQGDSAMYLCASDSGGEAFFGQGTRLTVV.

This clone has more than one count but fewer than ten. V and J are TRBV7-2 and TRBJ1-1, with D possibly TRBD1 on 5 matching bases. CDR3 length equals 14 residues. Germline V CDR1 and CDR2: SGHTA, FQGNSA. V lost 4 bases and J lost 1, with 10 bases in between. The CDR3 DNA reads TGTGCCAGCAGCTGGGGACGGCAGAACACTGAAGCTTTCTTT. Translation: CASSWGRQNTEAFF.

Comment on this clone: The junction departs from the called germline gene at one end, perhaps through a read error. The chain combines TRBV7-7 with TRBJ2-2, with D possibly matching TRBD2 (6 bases). Germline CDR1 SSHAT, CDR2 FNYEAQ (reference sequence). The CDR3 runs 14 residues. The DNA of the CDR3 is TGTGCTAGCAGCTTAACGGGGGTCACCGGGGAGCTGTTTTTT. Protein product: CASSLTGVTGELFF.

V and J are TRBV30 and TRBJ2-2; D gene unclear. The length of the CDR3 is 13 residues. Germline V CDR1 and CDR2: GTSNPN, SVGIG (reference sequence). Trimming left V 8 bases short and J 0 bases short, with 10 bases between. CDR3 coding DNA: TGTGCCATCCGGCGGACGAACACCGGGGAGCTGTTTTTT. Protein sequence: CAIRRTNTGELFF.

This clone is a singleton in its sample. The chain combines TRBV9 with TRBJ1-6, with TRBD1 as a possible D gene (6 bases). Germline V gene sequence: CDR1 SGDLS, CDR2 YYNGEE. The CDR3 covers 14 residues. Trimming cost V 3 bases and J 3 bases, with 7 bases left between them. The CDR3 loop reads CASSGGHYNSPLHF. The CDR3 nucleotides read TGTGCCAGCAGCGGGGGACACTATAATTCACCCCTCCACTTT.

This clone was observed a handful of times. V is TRBV9 and J is TRBJ1-6; D is possibly TRBD1 (5 bases). Trimming removed 0 bases at V and 7 bases at J, with 8 bases between. The CDR3 loop spans 14 amino acids. Per the germline V gene, CDR1 is SGDLS and CDR2 is YYNGEE. In nucleotides, the CDR3 is TGTGCCAGCAGCGTAGCCAGGGCAAATTCACCCCTCCACTTT. Protein product: CASSVARANSPLHF.

The chain recombines TRBV5-1 with TRBJ2-1, with 13 bases fitting TRBD2. The length of the CDR3 is 18 residues. V was pared by 2 bases and J by 6 bases, with 11 bases of the junction left unmatched. Germline CDR1 SGHRS, CDR2 YFSETQ. The DNA of the CDR3 is TGCGCCAGCAGCTTTCCCAAGACTAGCGGGGGGTCTGGCAATGAGCAGTTCTTC. Its translation: CASSFPKTSGGSGNEQFF.

This chain joins TRBV6-5 and TRBJ1-1, with D tentatively TRBD1 (5 bases). The CDR3 is 15 amino acids. Trimming shortened V by 0 bases and J by 4 bases, and 12 bases separated the two germline ends. Germline CDR1 MNHEY, CDR2 SVGAGI. CDR3 residues: CASSYSSRVATEAFF. CDR3 DNA sequence: TGTGCCAGCAGTTACTCGTCCAGGGTGGCCACTGAAGCTTTCTTT.

The genes are TRBV30 and TRBJ1-2; D might be TRBD1 (6 bases). Trimming took 1 base from V and 1 from J, leaving 7 bases between them. Germline V gene data show CDR1 as GTSNPN and CDR2 as SVGIG (reference sequence). This CDR3 is 13 amino acids long. CDR3 sequence (DNA): TGTGCCTGGAGTGAGGGGGGTAACTATGGCTACACCTTC. It encodes CAWSEGGNYGYTF.

The chain couples TRBV30 to TRBJ2-7; D may be TRBD1 (6 bases). This CDR3 is 12 amino acids long. The germline gives CDR1 GTSNPN, CDR2 SVGIG (reference sequence). The V gene lost 4 bases and the J gene lost 3 bases, with 10 bases spanning the gap. CDR3 DNA: TGTGCCTGGAATACAGGGATCTACGAGCAGTACTTC. It codes for CAWNTGIYEQYF. Looking up the rest from reference TRBV30 and TRBJ2-7 gives the full variable domain: SQTIHQWPATLVQPVGSPLSLECTVEGTSNPNLYWYRQAAGRGLQLLFYSVGIGQISSEVPQNLSASRPQDRQFILSSKKLLLSDSGFYLCAWNTGIYEQYFGPGTRLTVT.

This sequence joins TRBV19 and TRBJ2-5; the D is unclear. Trimming took 5 bases from V and 1 from J, leaving 14 bases between them. Per the germline V gene, CDR1 is LNHDA and CDR2 is SQIVND (reference sequence). The length of the CDR3 is 15 residues. CDR3 DNA sequence: TGTGCCAGTAGTTCCCGCCTCGGGTCCCAAGAGACCCAGTACTTC. It is translated as CASSSRLGSQETQYF.

This clone was counted a few times. Other DNA sequences in the sample encode the same CDR3. The chain joins TRBV9 to TRBJ2-7; TRBD2 is a possible D gene (5 bases). The V end lost 0 bases, the J end lost 3 bases, and 7 bases lay between the germline ends. Germline values: CDR1 SGDLS, CDR2 YYNGEE. CDR3 size: 13 residues. CDR3 sequence: CASSVAGNYEQYF. Here the CDR3 DNA reads TGTGCCAGCAGCGTAGCGGGGAACTACGAGCAGTACTTC. The complete variable domain, with remaining parts taken from reference TRBV9 and TRBJ2-7, reads DSGVTQTPKHLITATGQRVTLRCSPRSGDLSVYWYQQSLDQGLQFLIQYYNGEERAKGNILERFSAQQFPDLHSELNLSSLELGDSALYFCASSVAGNYEQYFGPGTRLTVT.

Worth noting for this clone: Given a far larger clone just one base away, this is likely a sequencing read error. The chain carries TRBV5-8 and TRBJ1-4; D is ambiguous. The CDR3 length is 17 residues. Germline values: CDR1 SGHTS, CDR2 YDEGEE. V lost 0 bases and J 2 bases, leaving 14 bases between the germline ends. CDR3 protein: CASSLEGNTWTNEKLFF. The DNA for the CDR3 is TGTGCCAGCAGCTTGGAAGGAAACACGTGGACTAATGAAAAACTGTTTTTT.